This is a list of T cell receptor beta chains from one sample in a study of T cell responses to AZD1222 COVID-19 vaccine. Assay used: immunoSEQ multiplex PCR; TCRdb lists only in-frame clones, some missing. The table lists about 160,000 clones, 88% of them singletons. The sample consisted of peripheral blood, taken on day 0 of AZD1222 vaccination. The receptors derive from an adult in good health. Both conserved end residues are part of each CDR3. Each record gives: clone size, D gene, J gene, V gene, CDR3 protein, CDR3 DNA. The D gene is left open where the match is weak. Clone size appears in some rows only: once, few, many, or a class for an expanded clone.

>NA|NA|TRBJ2-3|TRBV6-2/TRBV6-3
CASSTGLRRDTQYF
TGTGCCAGCAGTACTGGACTCCGGCGAGATACGCAGTATTTT
>NA|NA|TRBJ1-6|TRBV5-4
CASSLDTNNSPLHF
TGTGCCAGCAGCTTGGACACCAATAATTCACCCCTCCACTTT
>NA|TRBD1|TRBJ1-5|TRBV7-2
CASSSRTGDQPQHF
TGTGCCAGCAGCTCCCGGACAGGCGATCAGCCCCAGCATTTT
>NA|NA|TRBJ2-2|TRBV4-3
CASSRHAGGQSNTGELFF
TGCGCCAGCAGCCGCCACGCGGGGGGACAGTCGAACACCGGGGAGCTGTTTTTT
>NA|NA|TRBJ1-1|TRBV6-2/TRBV6-3
CASSSVRGGRWNTEAFF
TGTGCCAGCAGTTCTGTTAGAGGGGGGAGATGGAACACTGAAGCTTTCTTT
>NA|TRBD1|TRBJ1-1|TRBV6-5
CASSYDREAEAFF
TGTGCCAGCAGTTACGACAGGGAGGCTGAAGCTTTCTTT
>NA|NA|TRBJ2-7|TRBV6-5
CASSSGTSKYEQYF
TGTGCCAGCAGTTCCGGGACGTCGAAGTACGAGCAGTACTTC
>NA|NA|TRBJ1-1|TRBV6-6
CASRPTLENTEAFF
TGTGCCAGCAGACCAACCCTAGAGAACACTGAAGCTTTCTTT
>once|NA|TRBJ2-7|TRBV7-2
CASSPGSYEQYF
TGTGCCAGCAGTCCAGGATCCTACGAGCAGTACTTC
>NA|TRBD2|TRBJ2-3|TRBV3-1/TRBV3-2
CASSQWSGRWAPDTQYF
TGTGCCAGCAGCCAATGGAGCGGGAGGTGGGCCCCAGATACGCAGTATTTT
>NA|NA|TRBJ2-3|TRBV27
CASSLFPLTDTQYF
TGTGCCAGCAGTTTATTTCCCCTCACAGATACGCAGTATTTT
>NA|NA|TRBJ1-2|TRBV5-4
CASSLGGRSNYGYTF
TGTGCCAGCAGCTTGGGGGGACGGAGTAACTATGGCTACACCTTC
>NA|NA|TRBJ1-2|TRBV11-2
CASSSPAGYGYTF
TGTGCCAGCAGCTCACCGGCGGGGTATGGCTACACCTTC
>NA|NA|TRBJ2-7|TRBV29-1
CSVEGRTTYEQYF
TGCAGCGTGGAGGGACGGACAACCTACGAGCAGTACTTC
>NA|NA|TRBJ1-1|TRBV30
CAWSNSGNTEAFF
TGTGCCTGGAGTAACTCGGGGAACACTGAAGCTTTCTTT
>NA|NA|TRBJ1-2|TRBV6-5
CASRVVDYGYTF
TGTGCCAGCAGGGTTGTAGACTATGGCTACACCTTC
>medium-sized|TRBD2|TRBJ2-4|TRBV9
CASSGSRGGAKNIQYF
TGTGCCAGCAGCGGAAGCCGGGGGGGTGCCAAAAACATTCAGTACTTC
>NA|NA|TRBJ2-7|TRBV6-2/TRBV6-3
CASSFWDNSIEQYF
TGTGCCAGCAGTTTCTGGGACAACTCAATCGAGCAGTACTTC
>NA|NA|TRBJ2-5|TRBV20-1
CSARDKETQYF
TGCAGTGCTAGAGATAAAGAGACCCAGTACTTC
>NA|TRBD1|TRBJ1-5|TRBV29-1
CSVGQGGDQPQHF
TGCAGCGTTGGACAGGGAGGTGATCAGCCCCAGCATTTT
>NA|NA|TRBJ1-2|TRBV28
CASSLIEVGLGGYTF
TGTGCCAGCAGTTTAATAGAGGTCGGTTTAGGTGGCTACACCTTC
>NA|NA|TRBJ2-7|TRBV30
CAWRQISYEQYF
TGTGCCTGGAGGCAAATCTCCTACGAGCAGTACTTC
>NA|TRBD1|TRBJ1-5|TRBV9
CASSVDTGGNQPQHF
TGTGCCAGCAGCGTCGATACAGGGGGCAATCAGCCCCAGCATTTT
>once|NA|TRBJ2-1|TRBV7-5
CVRSAGLAGGPPYNEQFF
TGTGTCAGAAGCGCGGGACTAGCGGGAGGACCCCCCTACAATGAGCAGTTCTTC
>NA|TRBD1|TRBJ1-2|TRBV13
CASSRGDSYYGYTF
TGTGCCAGCAGCCGGGGGGACAGTTACTATGGCTACACCTTC
>NA|NA|TRBJ1-1|TRBV4-3
CASSQDRRHPPQTFF
TGCGCCAGCAGCCAAGATCGGCGGCACCCCCCCCAAACTTTCTTT
>NA|NA|TRBJ1-2|TRBV6-1
CASSELDRFPYGYTF
TGTGCCAGCAGTGAATTGGACAGATTCCCCTATGGCTACACCTTC
>NA|TRBD2|TRBJ2-1|TRBV6-2/TRBV6-3
CASSFRSPLMAGGPRGEQFF
TGTGCCAGCAGTTTCCGGAGCCCCCTAATGGCGGGAGGGCCGAGGGGTGAGCAGTTCTTC
>NA|NA|TRBJ1-1|TRBV3-1/TRBV3-2
CASSPTGRVEAFF
TGTGCCAGCAGCCCTACAGGGAGGGTTGAAGCTTTCTTT
>NA|NA|TRBJ2-7|TRBV3-1/TRBV3-2
CASSKGTGPQYEQYF
TGTGCCAGCAGCAAAGGGACCGGGCCCCAATACGAGCAGTACTTC
>medium-sized|TRBD1|TRBJ2-1|TRBV6-4
CASSDSGTGEYNEQFF
TGTGCCAGCAGTGACTCGGGGACAGGGGAATACAATGAGCAGTTCTTC
>NA|NA|TRBJ1-2|TRBV9
CASSVVENGYTF
TGTGCCAGCAGCGTAGTCGAGAATGGCTACACCTTC
>NA|TRBD1|TRBJ1-1|TRBV27
CASSFSRQGTEAFF
TGTGCCAGCAGTTTCTCCCGACAGGGCACTGAAGCTTTCTTT
>NA|NA|TRBJ2-1|TRBV18
CASSLTGYNEQFF
TGTGCCAGCTCTCTTACGGGATACAATGAGCAGTTCTTC
>medium-sized|NA|TRBJ2-5|TRBV24-1
CATSDLSGDQETQYF
TGTGCCACCAGTGATTTATCCGGGGATCAAGAGACCCAGTACTTC
>NA|TRBD1|TRBJ2-7|TRBV2
CASQGDDRGSYEQYF
TGTGCCAGCCAGGGGGACGACAGGGGGAGCTACGAGCAGTACTTC
>NA|NA|TRBJ1-1|TRBV6-5
CASSNRQYTEAFF
TGTGCCAGCAGCAACCGACAGTACACTGAAGCTTTCTTT
>NA|NA|TRBJ1-1|TRBV9
CASSVAGNTEAFF
TGTGCCAGCAGCGTGGCTGGGAACACTGAAGCTTTCTTT
>NA|NA|TRBJ1-4|TRBV5-1
CASTADSTNEKLFF
TGCGCCAGCACCGCGGACTCAACTAATGAAAAACTGTTTTTT
>NA|NA|TRBJ2-7|TRBV25-1
CATHSRVHEQYF
TGTGCCACCCATAGCAGAGTCCACGAGCAGTACTTC
>NA|NA|TRBJ1-1|TRBV5-1
CASRGGATPNTEAFF
TGCGCCAGCAGGGGGGGCGCCACACCGAACACTGAAGCTTTCTTT
>NA|NA|TRBJ1-3|TRBV7-7
CASSASSGNTIYF
TGTGCTAGCAGTGCCAGCTCTGGAAACACCATATATTTT
>NA|NA|TRBJ1-3|TRBV2
CASSVRGVGGNTIYF
TGTGCCAGCAGTGTGAGGGGGGTAGGCGGAAACACCATATATTTT
>NA|TRBD2|TRBJ2-7|TRBV7-2
CASSLEEGLTYEQYF
TGTGCCAGCAGCTTAGAGGAGGGACTAACCTACGAGCAGTACTTC
>NA|NA|TRBJ2-5|TRBV6-5
CASKLTFQETQYF
TGTGCCAGCAAGTTGACCTTCCAAGAGACCCAGTACTTC
>NA|TRBD2|TRBJ2-3|TRBV5-5
CASSLLLAGGRSTDTQYF
TGTGCCAGCAGCCTGCTGCTAGCGGGAGGGAGGAGCACAGATACGCAGTATTTT
>NA|NA|TRBJ1-3|TRBV5-1
CASSLDTNGNTIYF
TGCGCCAGCAGCTTGGACACAAATGGAAACACCATATATTTT
>NA|NA|TRBJ2-1|TRBV18
CASSPPGSLRFNNEQFF
TGTGCCAGCTCACCACCGGGGAGTCTCAGGTTCAACAATGAGCAGTTCTTC
>NA|TRBD2|TRBJ2-1|TRBV4-2
CASSQGGGRGFGSYNEQFF
TGTGCCAGCAGCCAAGGGGGCGGGAGGGGATTCGGCTCCTACAATGAGCAGTTCTTC
>few|NA|TRBJ2-7|TRBV3-1/TRBV3-2
CASSRDDRRYF
TGTGCCAGCAGCCGGGATGACAGGAGGTATTTC
>NA|NA|TRBJ2-1|TRBV27
CASSSPGSGEFF
TGTGCCAGCAGCTCTCCGGGATCCGGGGAGTTCTTC
>NA|TRBD1|TRBJ2-6|TRBV7-9
CASSLGQGTGANVLTF
TGTGCCAGCAGCTTAGGACAGGGAACCGGGGCCAACGTCCTGACTTTC